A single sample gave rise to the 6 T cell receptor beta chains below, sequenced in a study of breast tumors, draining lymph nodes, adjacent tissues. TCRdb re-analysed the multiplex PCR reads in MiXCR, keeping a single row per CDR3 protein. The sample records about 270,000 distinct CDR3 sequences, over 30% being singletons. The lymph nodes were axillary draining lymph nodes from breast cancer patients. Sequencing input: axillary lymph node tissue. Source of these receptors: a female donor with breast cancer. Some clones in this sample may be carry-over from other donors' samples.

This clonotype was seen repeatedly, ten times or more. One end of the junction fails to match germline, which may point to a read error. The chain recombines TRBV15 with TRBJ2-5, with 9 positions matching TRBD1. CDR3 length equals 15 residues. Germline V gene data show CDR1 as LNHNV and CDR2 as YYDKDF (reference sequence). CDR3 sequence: CATRRGQGYQETQYF. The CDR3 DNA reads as TGTGCCACCAGAAGAGGACAGGGGTACCAAGAGACCCAGTACTTC.

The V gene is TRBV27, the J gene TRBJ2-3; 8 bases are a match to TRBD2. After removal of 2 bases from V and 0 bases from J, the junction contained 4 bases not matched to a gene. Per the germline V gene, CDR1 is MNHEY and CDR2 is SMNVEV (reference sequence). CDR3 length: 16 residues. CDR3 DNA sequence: TGTGCCAGCAGTTTAGGTGCGGGAGGTAGCACAGATACGCAGTATTTT. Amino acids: CASSLGAGGSTDTQYF.

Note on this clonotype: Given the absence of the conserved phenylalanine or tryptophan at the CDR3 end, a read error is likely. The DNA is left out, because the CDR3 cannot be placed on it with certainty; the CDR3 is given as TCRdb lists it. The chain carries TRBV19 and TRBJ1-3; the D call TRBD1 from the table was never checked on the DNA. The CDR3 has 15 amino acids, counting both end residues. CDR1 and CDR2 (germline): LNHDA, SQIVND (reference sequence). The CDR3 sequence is CASSFGTDAGNTIYL.

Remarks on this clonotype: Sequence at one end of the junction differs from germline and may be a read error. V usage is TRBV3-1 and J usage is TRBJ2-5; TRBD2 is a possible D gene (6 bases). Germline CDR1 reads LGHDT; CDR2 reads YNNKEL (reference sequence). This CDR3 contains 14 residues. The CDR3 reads CASSPQVRGGTQYF. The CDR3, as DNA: TGCGCCAGCAGCCCACAGGTTAGGGGAGGTACCCAGTACTTC.

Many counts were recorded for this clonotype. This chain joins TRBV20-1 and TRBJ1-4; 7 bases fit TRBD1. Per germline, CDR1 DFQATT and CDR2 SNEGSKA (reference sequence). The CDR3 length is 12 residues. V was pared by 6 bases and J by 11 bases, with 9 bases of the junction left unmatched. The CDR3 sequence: CSAKGAEGKLFF. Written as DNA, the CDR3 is TGCAGTGCCAAGGGGGCAGAGGGGAAACTGTTTTTT.

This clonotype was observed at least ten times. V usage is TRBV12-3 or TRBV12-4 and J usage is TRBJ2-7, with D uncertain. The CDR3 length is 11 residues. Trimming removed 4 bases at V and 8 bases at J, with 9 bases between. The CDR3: CASSSTEKQYF. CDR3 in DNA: TGTGCCAGCAGTTCTACCGAGAAGCAGTACTTC.